One sample yielded the 29 T cell receptor beta chains listed below, sequenced in a study of blood T cell repertoires in COVID-19. Clones were read by immunoSEQ multiplex PCR, and TCRdb kept only the in-frame ones, dropping some. Here the sample spans under 300,000 clones, roughly 83% being singletons. Material for sequencing was peripheral blood. These receptors all come from a human donor with COVID-19, enrolled during active disease. The donor label of this sample is uncertain.

V usage is TRBV3-1 (or the pseudogene TRBV3-2) and J usage is TRBJ2-5, with 16 bases aligning to TRBD2. Germline V gives CDR1 LGHDT, CDR2 YNNKEL (reference sequence). CDR3 length: 18 residues. The ends lost 4 bases at V and 4 bases at J; junction bases unmatched: 9. The CDR3 DNA sequence: TGTGCCAGCAGCCGAGGGGGACTAGCGGGAGGGTCTGGAGAGACCCAGTACTTC. Translating gives CASSRGGLAGGSGETQYF.

This clone was counted a few times. V gene TRBV10-3 combines with J gene TRBJ2-1; 7 bases are a match to TRBD2. J gave up 6 bases and V 0 bases, and 17 bases lay outside the gene matches. Per the germline V gene, CDR1 is ENHRY and CDR2 is SYGVKD. The CDR3 is 19 amino acids. The CDR3 region is CAISESVLLLGEGGNEQFF. CDR3 nucleotides: TGTGCCATCAGTGAGTCAGTTCTCCTATTAGGGGAGGGAGGCAATGAGCAGTTCTTC.

This rearrangement joins TRBV5-1 to TRBJ1-6, with 7 bases aligning to TRBD1. The CDR3 extends over 15 amino acids. Germline assignment: CDR1 SGHRS and CDR2 YFSETQ. The V and J ends lost 2 bases and 4 bases, in that order; junction bases with no gene match: 3. CDR3 coding DNA: TGCGCCAGCAGCTTAGGGGGCTATTATAATTCACCCCTCCACTTT. It specifies CASSLGGYYNSPLHF.

CDR3 sequence: CASRLNSGQGAANEKLFF. CDR3 DNA: TGTGCCAGCAGACTAAACTCGGGACAGGGGGCTGCTAATGAAAAACTGTTTTTT. The chain combines TRBV28 with TRBJ1-4, with TRBD1 matching 12 bases. Germline lookup yields CDR1 MDHEN and CDR2 SYDVKM. The J segment lost 3 bases and the V segment lost 6 bases, leaving 11 bases of the junction unmatched. The CDR3 has 18 amino acids.

The rearrangement links TRBV30 to TRBJ2-1; unclear D gene. CDR1 is GTSNPN and CDR2 is SVGIG in the germline V gene (reference sequence). The CDR3 runs to 11 residues. With 3 bases removed from V and 15 bases from J, the gap between germline ends came to 15 bases. CDR3 in DNA: TGTGCCTGGAGAGCTGCGGTGGATGTGTTCTTC. This sequence encodes CAWRAAVDVFF.

This rearrangement joins TRBV6-6 to TRBJ1-6; 8 nucleotides line up with TRBD1. This CDR3 region has 17 residues. Germline V lookup: CDR1 MNHNY, CDR2 SVGAGI (reference sequence). Germline trimming cut 5 bases from V and 6 bases from J; bases unmatched to any gene: 12. The CDR3 DNA reads TGTGCCAGCAGTCCTACCCGACAGGGGCCCCCTAATTCACCCCTCCACTTT. As protein: CASSPTRQGPPNSPLHF.

The gene calls are TRBV14 and TRBJ2-3, with 7 bases lining up with TRBD2. Germline V gene data show CDR1 as SGHDN and CDR2 as FVKESK. The V and J ends lost 0 bases and 2 bases, in that order; junction bases with no gene match: 14. There are 19 residues in the CDR3. CDR3 amino acids: CASSQDPSEASGYTDTQYF. The CDR3 DNA is TGTGCCAGCAGCCAAGATCCATCTGAGGCTAGCGGATACACAGATACGCAGTATTTT.

This rearrangement joins TRBV5-1 to TRBJ1-2; D unresolved. Germline CDR1 and CDR2: SGHRS and YFSETQ. Trimming shortened V by 1 base and J by 1 base, and 8 bases separated the two germline ends. The CDR3 has 14 residues. CDR3 loop: CASSLISDNYGYTF. In DNA form, the CDR3 reads TGCGCCAGCAGCTTGATCAGTGATAACTATGGCTACACCTTC.

The gene calls are TRBV27 and TRBJ2-3; D is perhaps TRBD1 (6 bases). V was pared by 5 bases and J by 0 bases, with 15 bases between. This CDR3 comprises 16 residues. In germline, CDR1 is MNHEY, CDR2 SMNVEV (reference sequence). The DNA of the CDR3 is TGTGCCAGCAGTCTTAGGGTGCAGGGGAGCACAGATACGCAGTATTTT. Its protein product is CASSLRVQGSTDTQYF.

The chain is built from TRBV19 and TRBJ2-3; 10 nucleotides match TRBD2. CDR1 and CDR2 (germline): LNHDA, SQIVND (reference sequence). V lost 1 base to trimming and J lost 5 bases; unmatched junction nucleotides: 6. The CDR3 length is 16 residues. The chain's CDR3 is CASSIGGTSVGDTQYF. The DNA of the CDR3 is TGTGCCAGTAGTATAGGTGGGACTAGCGTGGGAGATACGCAGTATTTT.

The chain couples TRBV20-1 to TRBJ2-1; 8 nucleotides line up with TRBD2. From germline, CDR1 is DFQATT and CDR2 SNEGSKA (reference sequence). V was clipped by 4 bases and J by 9 bases; unmatched bases: 2. This CDR3 is built from 11 residues. Here the CDR3 reads CSANRGGEQFF. CDR3 DNA sequence: TGCAGTGCTAATCGGGGGGGTGAGCAGTTCTTC.

The gene calls are TRBV7-9 and TRBJ1-3; no clear D. Germline-derived CDR1 and CDR2 are SEHNR and FQNEAQ (reference sequence). The length of the CDR3 is 16 residues. V was clipped by 5 bases and J by 5 bases, with 19 bases between them. CDR3 in amino acids: CASSPGAGSLRNTIYF. DNA of the CDR3: TGTGCCAGCAGCCCAGGTGCTGGGAGTCTGAGAAACACCATATATTTT.

The table lists this clone with a few counts. The rearrangement uses TRBV7-9 and TRBJ1-1; 8 bases match TRBD1. Germline V lookup: CDR1 SEHNR, CDR2 FQNEAQ (reference sequence). This CDR3 has 15 amino acids. The ends lost 3 bases at V and 5 bases at J; junction bases unmatched: 8. The CDR3 nucleotides are TGTGCCAGCAGCTTGTTTCAGGGGGCAGGAACTGAAGCTTTCTTT. Translating gives CASSLFQGAGTEAFF.

The chain is built from TRBV5-1 and TRBJ2-1; 14 bases fit TRBD2. V lost 4 bases and J lost 4; bases outside the gene matches: 10. The germline CDR1 and CDR2 sequences are SGHRS and YFSETQ. The CDR3 runs to 18 residues. The DNA of the CDR3 is TGCGCCAGCAGCATCTCCGGGACTAGCGGGAGCAGGTACAATGAGCAGTTCTTC. Its protein is CASSISGTSGSRYNEQFF. Full variable domain (outside the CDR3, taken from reference TRBV5-1 and TRBJ2-1): KAGVTQTPRYLIKTRGQQVTLSCSPISGHRSVSWYQQTPGQGLQFLFEYFSETQRNKGNFPGRFSGRQFSNSRSEMNVSTLELGDSALYLCASSISGTSGSRYNEQFFGPGTRLTVL.

This sequence joins TRBV2 and TRBJ2-7; 10 positions match TRBD1. The CDR3 is 17 amino acids. The ends lost 4 bases at V and 2 bases at J; junction bases unmatched: 11. Germline V gives CDR1 SNHLY, CDR2 FYNNEI. The CDR3 is CASSVPRKGQGTYEQYF. The CDR3 region has the DNA TGTGCCAGCAGTGTACCGAGAAAGGGACAGGGGACCTACGAGCAGTACTTC. Full variable domain (missing parts from reference TRBV2 and TRBJ2-7): EPEVTQTPSHQVTQMGQEVILRCVPISNHLYFYWYRQILGQKVEFLVSFYNNEISEKSEIFDDQFSVERPDGSNFTLKIRSTKLEDSAMYFCASSVPRKGQGTYEQYFGPGTRLTVT.

The chain recombines TRBV6-1 with TRBJ2-5; TRBD1 matches at 8 bases. Looked up from germline, CDR1 is MNHNS and CDR2 is SASEGT. There are 14 residues in the CDR3. Trimming removed 3 bases from V and 3 bases from J; junction bases left unmatched: 3. The CDR3 sequence: CASSDRGREETQYF. CDR3 DNA: TGTGCCAGCAGTGACAGGGGGCGGGAAGAGACCCAGTACTTC.

J is TRBJ2-1 and V is TRBV19; 10 bases line up with TRBD1. The CDR3 covers 15 residues. The germline V gene has CDR1 LNHDA and CDR2 SQIVND (reference sequence). Losses at the gene ends were 4 bases for V and 9 bases for J; bases not matched to a gene: 9. This CDR3 is CASSTGTGVQGEQFF. The CDR3 DNA sequence: TGTGCCAGTAGTACGGGGACAGGGGTTCAGGGTGAGCAGTTCTTC.

V gene TRBV4-3 combines with J gene TRBJ2-1; TRBD2 agrees at 7 bases. The CDR3 totals 16 residues. Germline CDR1 reads LGHNA; CDR2 reads YSLEER. V shed 0 bases, J shed 4 bases, and the junction held 6 bases outside the gene matches. Here the CDR3 DNA reads TGCGCCAGCAGCCAAGATTGGGAGGGCCAGTACAATGAGCAGTTCTTC. It is translated as CASSQDWEGQYNEQFF.

This clone has more than one count but fewer than ten. This chain connects TRBV20-1 to TRBJ1-5; D is uncertain. CDR3 length equals 10 residues. Germline V gene data show CDR1 as DFQATT and CDR2 as SNEGSKA (reference sequence). Between the trimmed V and J ends, which lost 6 bases and 7 bases, there was a span of 7 bases. The CDR3 nucleotides are TGCAGTGCCGCGGGACAGCCCCAGCATTTT. Translated, it gives CSAAGQPQHF.

The gene calls are TRBV27 and TRBJ1-5; 7 nucleotides align to TRBD1. Germline lookup yields CDR1 MNHEY and CDR2 SMNVEV (reference sequence). V lost 6 bases and J lost 7; bases outside the gene matches: 12. The CDR3 totals 15 residues. The CDR3 loop is CASRPHDRARQPQHF. In DNA form, the CDR3 reads TGTGCCAGCAGACCCCACGACAGGGCTCGGCAGCCCCAGCATTTT.

The chain links TRBV11-2 to TRBJ2-7, with TRBD1 matching over 7 bases. V gave up 2 bases and J gave up 2 bases; unmatched junction bases: 9. The CDR3 extends over 16 amino acids. Germline V gives CDR1 SGHAT, CDR2 FQNNGV. The CDR3 DNA follows: TGTGCCAGCAGCTTACTCGGGACAGTCATTACCTACGAGCAGTACTTC. Its protein is CASSLLGTVITYEQYF.

This clone was picked up a small number of times. The chain has TRBV2 and TRBJ2-7, with D tentatively TRBD1 (7 bases). The CDR3 runs 16 residues. V was trimmed by 5 bases and J by 12 bases, leaving 29 bases between them. The germline CDR1 and CDR2 sequences are SNHLY and FYNNEI. In DNA form, the CDR3 reads TGTGCCAGCAGTCTAGATCAGGGGGGCAGGGCCATGCCAAGGTACTTC. It codes for CASSLDQGGRAMPRYF.

The V call is TRBV11-2, the J call TRBJ2-1; a weak D match, TRBD2 (6 bases). This CDR3 has 15 amino acids. Germline loops: CDR1 SGHAT, CDR2 FQNNGV. V was shortened by 1 base and J by 0 bases, with 7 bases between the two germline ends. CDR3 residues: CASSLGGLSYNEQFF. In nucleotides, the CDR3 is TGTGCCAGCAGCTTAGGGGGACTCTCCTACAATGAGCAGTTCTTC. Using reference TRBV11-2 and TRBJ2-1 for the parts outside the CDR3, the full variable domain is EAGVAQSPRYKIIEKRQSVAFWCNPISGHATLYWYQQILGQGPKLLIQFQNNGVVDDSQLPKDRFSAERLKGVDSTLKIQPAKLEDSAVYLCASSLGGLSYNEQFFGPGTRLTVL.

The CDR3 coding sequence is TGTGCCAGCTCGTTGACCGGGACTGGTTCATCTAATGAGCAGTTCTTC. Translating gives CASSLTGTGSSNEQFF. The chain recombines TRBV18 with TRBJ2-1, with D possibly being TRBD2 (6 bases). The CDR3 is 16 residues long. The germline CDR1 and CDR2 sequences are KGHSH and LQKENI. Trimming left V 6 bases short and J 7 bases short, with 22 bases between. The variable domain in full, with the rest retrieved from reference TRBV18 and TRBJ2-1, is NAGVMQNPRHLVRRRGQEARLRCSPMKGHSHVYWYRQLPEEGLKFMVYLQKENIIDESGMPKERFSAEFPKEGPSILRIQQVVRGDSAAYFCASSLTGTGSSNEQFFGPGTRLTVL.

This rearrangement joins TRBV2 to TRBJ1-1; a possible D gene is TRBD1 (5 bases). Between the trimmed V and J ends, which lost 4 bases and 11 bases, there was a span of 14 bases. The CDR3 loop spans 12 amino acids. CDR1 SNHLY and CDR2 FYNNEI come from the germline V gene. CDR3: CASSVGGSLAFF. The CDR3 DNA follows: TGTGCCAGCAGTGTCGGGGGTTCCTTGGCTTTCTTT. The full variable domain, in which reference TRBV2 and TRBJ1-1 provide the parts outside the CDR3, is EPEVTQTPSHQVTQMGQEVILRCVPISNHLYFYWYRQILGQKVEFLVSFYNNEISEKSEIFDDQFSVERPDGSNFTLKIRSTKLEDSAMYFCASSVGGSLAFFGQGTRLTVV.

V gene TRBV3-1 (or the pseudogene TRBV3-2) combines with J gene TRBJ2-1; 10 bases are shared with TRBD2. In germline, CDR1 is LGHDT, CDR2 YNNKEL (reference sequence). V trimming: 2 bases; J trimming: 6 bases; junction bases outside the gene matches: 7. The CDR3 loop spans 16 amino acids. The CDR3, as DNA: TGTGCCAGCAGCCAAAGGCTAGCGGGAGATGGCAATGAGCAGTTCTTC. It encodes CASSQRLAGDGNEQFF.

This chain joins TRBV27 and TRBJ2-1; TRBD2 aligns across 10 bases. The CDR3 loop spans 16 amino acids. Germline V gene lookup returns CDR1 MNHEY and CDR2 SMNVEV (reference sequence). V gave up 5 bases and J gave up 6 bases; unmatched junction bases: 10. CDR3 nucleotide sequence: TGTGCCAGCAGTCCAATACTAGCGGGGCTCTCCAATGAGCAGTTCTTC. Protein: CASSPILAGLSNEQFF.

The genes are TRBV21-1 and TRBJ2-4; TRBD1 reflects the table's D call only, with no check against the DNA. TRBV21-1 is a pseudogene segment. The CDR3 consists of 15 residues. CDR3 DNA sequence: TGTGCCAGCAGCAAAGCGCTGGCAGTACCAAACATTCAGTACTTC. Residues: CASSKALAVPNIQYF.

V and J are TRBV7-2 and TRBJ2-1; D might be TRBD2 (5 bases). Germline CDR1 is SGHTA and CDR2 is FQGNSA. The CDR3 runs 14 residues. V was shortened by 7 bases and J by 10 bases, with 20 bases between the two germline ends. The chain's CDR3 is CASTLLGPTGEQFF. Here the CDR3 DNA reads TGTGCCAGCACCCTATTGGGCCCCACGGGGGAGCAGTTCTTC. Combining the CDR3 with reference TRBV7-2 and TRBJ2-1 gives the whole variable domain GAGVSQSPSNKVTEKGKDVELRCDPISGHTALYWYRQSLGQGLEFLIYFQGNSAPDKSGLPSDRFSAERTGGSVSTLTIQRTQQEDSAVYLCASTLLGPTGEQFFGPGTRLTVL.